This T cell receptor beta chain was profiled in a study of CD8 T cells in ankylosing spondylitis. Overall study results and limits: Significant enrichment of disease-linked clones was reported in matched ankylosing spondylitis synovial fluid. Past studies reported some motif variants in reactive arthritis synovial fluid and blood. Characteristic, it appeared, of ankylosing spondylitis blood was a TCR beta motif of about eight highly homologous variants.

The CDR3 contains 14 residues. V lost 0 bases and J 5 bases, leaving 9 bases between the germline ends. Germline V gene sequence: CDR1 SGHRS, CDR2 YFSETQ. The authors made TCR beta libraries by quantitative 5'-RACE with molecular barcodes. MiXCR, run by TCRdb on the 5' RACE reads, gives a single entry per CDR3 protein. The sample lists 120,000 to 150,000 distinct CDR3 sequences, 7% to 9% seen once, with 6% to 8% in the top ten. This clonotype was detected many times. Its antigen is not identified. The chain couples TRBV5-1 to TRBJ2-1; the D gene is possibly TRBD2 (6 bases). The origin of this receptor is a male donor with ankylosing spondylitis. The sequencing sample was made of synovial fluid, either unsorted or a sorted T cell fraction (not recorded which). The CDR3 is CASSLGGLNNEQFF. CDR3 sequence (DNA): TGCGCCAGCAGCTTGGGGGGACTCAACAATGAGCAGTTCTTC.